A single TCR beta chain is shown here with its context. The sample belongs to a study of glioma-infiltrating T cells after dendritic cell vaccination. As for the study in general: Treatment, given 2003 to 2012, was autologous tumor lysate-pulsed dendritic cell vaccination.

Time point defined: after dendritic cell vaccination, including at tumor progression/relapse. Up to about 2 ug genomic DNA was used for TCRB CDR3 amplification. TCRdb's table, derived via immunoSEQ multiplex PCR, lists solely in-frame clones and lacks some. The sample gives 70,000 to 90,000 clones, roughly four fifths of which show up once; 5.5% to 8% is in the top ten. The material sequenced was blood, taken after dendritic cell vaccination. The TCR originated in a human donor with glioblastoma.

DNA of the CDR3: TGTGCCAGCTCACCTACGAGCACTGAAGCTTTCTTT. This codes for CASSPTSTEAFF. The rearrangement links TRBV18 to TRBJ1-1; D is unclear. The CDR3 length is 12 residues. Germline CDR1 KGHSH, CDR2 LQKENI. Trimming removed 3 bases at V and 4 bases at J, with 6 bases between.